This T cell receptor beta chain emerged from a study of cytomegalovirus exposure and HLA in healthy donors. CDR3 length equals 15 residues. The germline V gene encodes CDR1 KGHSH and CDR2 LQKENI. The J segment lost 9 bases and the V segment lost 6 bases, leaving 10 bases of the junction unmatched. This table comes from immunoSEQ multiplex PCR, and its TCRdb copy is limited to in-frame clones, with some not included. The sample gives over 150,000 clones, 80% to 90% of which show up once; about 6% is in the top ten. The gene calls are TRBV18 and TRBJ1-6; 8 bases are shared with TRBD1. Sequencing input: PBMCs. The sequence was collected from a woman aged 25 to 45 in good health and CMV-seronegative. The CDR3 region has the DNA TGTGCCAGCTCCCCGGGACAGGAGTCGGCTTCACCCCTCCACTTT. This gives the protein CASSPGQESASPLHF.